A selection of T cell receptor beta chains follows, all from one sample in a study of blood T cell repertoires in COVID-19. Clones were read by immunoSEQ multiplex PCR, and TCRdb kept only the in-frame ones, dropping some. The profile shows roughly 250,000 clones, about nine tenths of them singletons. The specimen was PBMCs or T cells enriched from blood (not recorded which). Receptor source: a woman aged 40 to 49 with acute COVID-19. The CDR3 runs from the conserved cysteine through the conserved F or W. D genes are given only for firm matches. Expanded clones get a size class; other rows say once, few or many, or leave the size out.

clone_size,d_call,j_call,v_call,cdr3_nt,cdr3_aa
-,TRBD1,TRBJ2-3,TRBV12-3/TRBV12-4,TGTGCCAGCAGGTCGACAGGGGCAGATACGCAGTATTTT,CASRSTGADTQYF
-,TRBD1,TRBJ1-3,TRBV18,TGTGCCAGCTCACTGGACAGGGTCGGAAACACCATATATTTT,CASSLDRVGNTIYF
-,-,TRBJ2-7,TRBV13,TGTGCCAGCAGCTTAGTTCTCTACGAGCAGTACTTC,CASSLVLYEQYF
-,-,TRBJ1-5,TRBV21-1,TGTGCCAGCAGCAATGAAAGCAGCAATCAGCCCCAGCATTTT,CASSNESSNQPQHF
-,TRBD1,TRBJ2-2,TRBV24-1,TGTGCCACCAGGGGACAGGGTGTCCCCGGGGAGCTGTTTTTT,CATRGQGVPGELFF
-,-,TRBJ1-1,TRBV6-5,TGTGCCACCACGCCGGGGGGGGCGAACACTGAAGCTTTCTTT,CATTPGGANTEAFF
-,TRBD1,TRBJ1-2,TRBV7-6,TGTGCCAGCAGCTTAGGACAGGGAAACTATGGCTACACCTTC,CASSLGQGNYGYTF
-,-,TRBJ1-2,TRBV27,TGTGCCAGCAGTTTAAAGACTGGACAGCTCCTCTTCTATGGCTACACCTTC,CASSLKTGQLLFYGYTF
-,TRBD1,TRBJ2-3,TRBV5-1,TGCGCCAGCAGCGAGACACCGGGACAGGATACGCAGTATTTT,CASSETPGQDTQYF
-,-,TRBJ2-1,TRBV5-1,TGCGCCAGCAGCTTAAGCGTTGAGCAGTTCTTC,CASSLSVEQFF
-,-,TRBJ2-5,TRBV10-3,TGTGCCATTCGGACAGGAGGGGAGGAGACCCAGTACTTC,CAIRTGGEETQYF
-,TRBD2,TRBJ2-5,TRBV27,TGTGCCAGCAGTCGAAGGGTAGCGGGAGGACAAGAGACCCAGTACTTC,CASSRRVAGGQETQYF
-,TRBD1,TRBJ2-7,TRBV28,TGTGCCAGCAGGCCAATGGGACAGGACGAGCAGTACTTC,CASRPMGQDEQYF
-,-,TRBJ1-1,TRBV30,TGTGCCCACATCAGGGGATTCACTGAAGCTTTCTTT,CAHIRGFTEAFF
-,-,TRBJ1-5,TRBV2,TGTGCCAGCGTAGCAGGGGAGTCGGGTCAGCCCCAGCATTTT,CASVAGESGQPQHF
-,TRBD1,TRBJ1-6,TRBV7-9,TGTGCCAGCAGCTTAGTGCGGACAGGGGAACCCCTCCACTTT,CASSLVRTGEPLHF
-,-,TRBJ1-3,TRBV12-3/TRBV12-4,TGTGCAAATAGGGACAACTCTGGAAACACCATATATTTT,CANRDNSGNTIYF
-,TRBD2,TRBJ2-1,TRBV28,TGTGCCAGCAGTCCCTACGGGACTAGCGGTTACAATGAGCAGTTCTTC,CASSPYGTSGYNEQFF
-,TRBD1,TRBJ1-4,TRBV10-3,TGTGCCATCAGCTCTCGACAGGGGAGTAATGAAAAACTGTTTTTT,CAISSRQGSNEKLFF
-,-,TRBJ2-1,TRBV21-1,TGTGCCAGCAGCATTTCGACTAGCGGGGTCTACAATGAGCAGTTCTTC,CASSISTSGVYNEQFF
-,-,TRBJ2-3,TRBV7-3,TGTGCCAGCAGCTCCTCGGATAGCGGAAACACAGATACGCAGTATTTT,CASSSSDSGNTDTQYF
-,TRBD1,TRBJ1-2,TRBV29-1,TGCAGCGTAGACCGGGACAGGCGATCTAACTATGGCTACACCTTC,CSVDRDRRSNYGYTF
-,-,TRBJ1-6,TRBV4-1,TGCGCCAGCAGCCTCTCTCCGAGCTCCTATAATTCACCCCTCCACTTT,CASSLSPSSYNSPLHF
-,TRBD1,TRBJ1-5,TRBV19,TGTGCCAGTAGCGAGACAGGGGTTGGCCGTCAGCCCCAGCATTTT,CASSETGVGRQPQHF
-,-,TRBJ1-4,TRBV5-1,TGCGCCAGCAGCTTCCAGGGTTCGGCTAATGAAAAACTGTTTTTT,CASSFQGSANEKLFF
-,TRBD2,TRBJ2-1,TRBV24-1,TGTGCCACCAGTGATCCCGGACTAGCGGGAGGGAATGAGCAGTTCTTC,CATSDPGLAGGNEQFF
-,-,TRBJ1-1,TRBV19,TGTGCCAGTAGTATTTCTGTGAACACTGAAGCTTTCTTT,CASSISVNTEAFF
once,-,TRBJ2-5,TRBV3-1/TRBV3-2,TGTGCCAGCAGCCAAGGTAGCTCATCGGAGACCCAGTACTTC,CASSQGSSSETQYF
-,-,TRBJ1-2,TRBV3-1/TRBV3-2,TGTGCCCATCCTAACTATGGCTACACCTTC,CAHPNYGYTF
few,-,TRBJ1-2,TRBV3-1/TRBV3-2,TGTGCCAGCAGCCAAGGCGGCGAGAGGGGCTACACCTTC,CASSQGGERGYTF
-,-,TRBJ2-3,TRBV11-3,TGTGCCAGCAGCTTAGGTTCAACTAGCACAGATACGCAGTATTTT,CASSLGSTSTDTQYF
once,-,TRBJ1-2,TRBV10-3,TGTGCCATCGGAGGGCGTGGGGGGAATCTAATTGGCTACACCTTC,CAIGGRGGNLIGYTF
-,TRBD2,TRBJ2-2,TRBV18,TGTGCCAGCTCACCCGGCCTAGCGGGAGGGCCATCCGGGGAGCTGTTTTTT,CASSPGLAGGPSGELFF
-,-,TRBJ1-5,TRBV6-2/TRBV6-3,TGTGCCAGCAGTTACTCAAGCGTGAACCAGCCCCAGCATTTT,CASSYSSVNQPQHF
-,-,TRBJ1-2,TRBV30,TGTGCCTGGGCTAGCTCGACTTTTACTCCATATGGCTACACCTTC,CAWASSTFTPYGYTF
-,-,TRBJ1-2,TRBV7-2,TGTGCCAGCAGCTTGGGGTCCGACGGACTTCCGAGCTACACCTTC,CASSLGSDGLPSYTF
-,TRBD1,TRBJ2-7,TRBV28,TGTGCCAGCAGGAATTCGGTATGGGACAGCTCCTACGAGCAGTACTTC,CASRNSVWDSSYEQYF
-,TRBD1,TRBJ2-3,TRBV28,TGTGCCAGCAGTTCTCCGGGACAGTCAGATACGCAGTATTTT,CASSSPGQSDTQYF
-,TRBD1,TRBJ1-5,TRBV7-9,TGTGCCAGCAGTTCACAGGGGGCGGGTCAGCCCCAGCATTTT,CASSSQGAGQPQHF
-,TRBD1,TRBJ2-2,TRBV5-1,TGCGCCAGCAGCTTCGGACAGGGTAGGGCCGGGGAGCTGTTTTTT,CASSFGQGRAGELFF
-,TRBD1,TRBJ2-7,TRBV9,TGTGCCAGCAGCGTCGGACAGGACTACGAGCAGTACTTC,CASSVGQDYEQYF
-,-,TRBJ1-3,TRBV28,TGTGCCAGCAGCCTTCAAGGGGGGGATGGAAACACCATATATTTT,CASSLQGGDGNTIYF
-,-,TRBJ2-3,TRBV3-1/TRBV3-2,TGTGCCAGCAGCCAAGCTCTTAGCACAGATACGCAGTATTTT,CASSQALSTDTQYF
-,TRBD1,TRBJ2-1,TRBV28,TGTGCCAGCAGGAGCCGGGACAGCGATGAGCAGTTCTTC,CASRSRDSDEQFF
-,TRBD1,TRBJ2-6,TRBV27,TGTGCCAGCAGTTACATAGGGACAGGGGGCCCCATGGGGGCCAACGTCCTGACTTTC,CASSYIGTGGPMGANVLTF
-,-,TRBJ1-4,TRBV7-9,TGTGCCAGCAGCTCCGGACAGTTCATTAATGAAAAACTGTTTTTT,CASSSGQFINEKLFF
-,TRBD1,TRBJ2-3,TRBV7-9,TGTGCCAGCAGCCCGGGACAGACAGATACGCAGTATTTT,CASSPGQTDTQYF
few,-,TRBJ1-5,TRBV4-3,TGCGCCAGCAGCCAAGTCTGGCACACCAAGAATCAGCCCCAGCATTTT,CASSQVWHTKNQPQHF
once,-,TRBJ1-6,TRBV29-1,TGCAGCGTTCGGGCAGGGGTTAATTCACCCCTCCACTTT,CSVRAGVNSPLHF
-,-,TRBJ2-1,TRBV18,TGTGCCAGCTCACCAATAGGACAAACCTACAATGAGCAGTTCTTC,CASSPIGQTYNEQFF
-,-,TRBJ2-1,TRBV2,TGTGCCAGCAGCCGAACTAGCAACAATGAGCAGTTCTTC,CASSRTSNNEQFF
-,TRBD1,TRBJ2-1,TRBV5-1,TGCGCCAGCAGCTTGGCCCGGGACAGAGATTACAATGAGCAGTTCTTC,CASSLARDRDYNEQFF